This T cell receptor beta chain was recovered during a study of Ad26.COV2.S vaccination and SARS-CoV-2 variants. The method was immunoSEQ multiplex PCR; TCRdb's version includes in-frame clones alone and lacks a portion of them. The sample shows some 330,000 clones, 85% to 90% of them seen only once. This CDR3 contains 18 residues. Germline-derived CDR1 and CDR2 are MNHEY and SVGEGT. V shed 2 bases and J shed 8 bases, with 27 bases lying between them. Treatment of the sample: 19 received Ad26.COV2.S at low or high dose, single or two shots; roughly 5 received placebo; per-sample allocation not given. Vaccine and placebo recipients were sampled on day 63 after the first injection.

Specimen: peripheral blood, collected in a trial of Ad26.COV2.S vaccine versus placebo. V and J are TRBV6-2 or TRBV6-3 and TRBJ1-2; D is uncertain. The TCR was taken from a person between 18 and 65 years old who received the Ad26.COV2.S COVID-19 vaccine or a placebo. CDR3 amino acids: CASSYTPFAEGGGVGYTF. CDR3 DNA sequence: TGTGCCAGCAGTTACACCCCCTTTGCGGAGGGTGGAGGAGTAGGCTACACCTTC.